These 25 T cell receptor beta chains share one sample of origin, sequenced in a study of shared clonotypes between healthy human individuals. TCRdb's table, derived via immunoSEQ multiplex PCR, lists solely in-frame clones and lacks some. This table holds around 320,000 clones, roughly 84% found once. The sample taken for sequencing was memory CD8+ T cells sorted from blood. Subset meaning: CD45RO+ cells pooled with CCR7-negative TemRA cells. These receptors all stem from a man between 18 and 29 years old in good health.

This chain joins TRBV30 and TRBJ2-1, with TRBD2 matching 10 bases. This CDR3 has 14 residues. Germline V lookup: CDR1 GTSNPN, CDR2 SVGIG (reference sequence). With 7 bases clipped from V and 8 bases from J, the junction kept 11 bases outside the gene matches. CDR3 bases: TGTGCCTCAAATTCCGGGACTAGCGTGGATGAGCAGTTCTTC. Translating gives CASNSGTSVDEQFF.

This clone was recorded only once. J is TRBJ1-6 and V is TRBV28; unclear D gene. The CDR3 is 15 amino acids. Germline V gives CDR1 MDHEN, CDR2 SYDVKM. The V end lost 5 bases, the J end lost 2 bases, and 10 bases lay between the germline ends. The CDR3 protein is CASSPSGPYNSPLHF. Written as DNA, the CDR3 is TGTGCCAGCAGTCCCAGCGGACCCTATAATTCACCCCTCCACTTT.

The chain joins TRBV15 to TRBJ1-2; D not certain. Trimming left V 1 base short and J 2 bases short, with 11 bases between. CDR1 is LNHNV, CDR2 YYDKDF, per germline (reference sequence). The CDR3 consists of 15 residues. CDR3: CATSRGRGGNYGYTF. CDR3 nucleotide sequence: TGTGCCACCAGCAGAGGCCGGGGAGGAAACTATGGCTACACCTTC. Complete variable domain (other parts from reference TRBV15 and TRBJ1-2): DAMVIQNPRYQVTQFGKPVTLSCSQTLNHNVMYWYQQKSSQAPKLLFHYYDKDFNNEADTPDNFQSRRPNTSFCFLDIRSPGLGDTAMYLCATSRGRGGNYGYTFGSGTRLTVV.

The V gene is TRBV9, the J gene TRBJ2-3; D may be TRBD2 (5 bases). V shed 0 bases and J shed 2 bases, with 16 bases lying between them. This CDR3 has 17 residues. Germline lookup yields CDR1 SGDLS and CDR2 YYNGEE. The chain's CDR3 is CASSVGTLGRDTDTQYF. CDR3 nucleotide sequence: TGTGCCAGCAGCGTAGGGACCCTGGGTCGGGACACAGATACGCAGTATTTT.

The V gene is TRBV2, the J gene TRBJ2-1; D remains ambiguous. Deletions cut 3 bases from V and 6 bases from J, with 9 bases between. Germline V gene lookup returns CDR1 SNHLY and CDR2 FYNNEI. The length of the CDR3 is 13 residues. CDR3 loop: CASSDGSSNEQFF. CDR3 coding DNA: TGTGCCAGCAGTGACGGGTCTAGCAATGAGCAGTTCTTC.

The V and J genes are TRBV7-9 and TRBJ1-2; D possibly corresponds to TRBD1 (5 bases). The CDR3 length is 15 residues. CDR1 SEHNR and CDR2 FQNEAQ come from the germline V gene (reference sequence). V was pared by 0 bases and J by 4 bases, with 12 bases between. DNA of the CDR3: TGTGCCAGCAGCTTAGCGTTTGCAGGGCGCTATGGCTACACCTTC. Encoded protein: CASSLAFAGRYGYTF.

V gene TRBV25-1 combines with J gene TRBJ1-3; D is possibly TRBD1 (6 bases). The CDR3 runs 16 residues. Germline V lookup: CDR1 MGHDK, CDR2 SYGVNS. V lost 1 base and J lost 3, with 13 bases in between. The CDR3 protein is CASSEFTGARGNTIYF. In DNA, the CDR3 is TGTGCCAGCAGTGAATTCACGGGGGCGCGTGGAAACACCATATATTTT.

J is TRBJ2-7 and V is TRBV4-3; either TRBD1 or TRBD2 may supply D (5 bases each). Between the trimmed V and J ends, which lost 6 bases and 3 bases, there was a span of 18 bases. Germline CDR1 is LGHNA and CDR2 is YSLEER. The length of the CDR3 is 15 residues. The CDR3 sequence is CASRPETGASYEQYF. The CDR3 coding sequence is TGCGCCAGCAGACCTGAAACCGGGGCTAGCTACGAGCAGTACTTC.

The chain has TRBV10-3 and TRBJ2-7, with TRBD1 matching 8 bases. CDR3 length: 17 amino acids. Trimming at V came to 2 bases and at J to 3 bases, leaving 12 bases not matched to a gene. Germline lookup yields CDR1 ENHRY and CDR2 SYGVKD. Here the CDR3 reads CAISEPPLSGQDYEQYF. The CDR3 DNA sequence: TGTGCCATCAGTGAGCCGCCCTTGTCGGGACAGGACTACGAGCAGTACTTC.

V and J are TRBV15 and TRBJ2-7; D remains unclear. Deletions cut 0 bases from V and 1 base from J, with 13 bases between. CDR3 length: 16 residues. Per germline, CDR1 LNHNV and CDR2 YYDKDF (reference sequence). DNA of the CDR3: TGTGCCACCAGCAGAGATCAAGGCTCAGCGTCCTACGAGCAGTACTTC. Protein product: CATSRDQGSASYEQYF.

V usage is TRBV4-1 and J usage is TRBJ2-7; D possibly uses TRBD1 or TRBD2 (5 bases each). Per the germline V gene, CDR1 is MGHRA and CDR2 is YSYEKL. CDR3 size: 15 residues. V was shortened by 0 bases and J by 3 bases, with 12 bases between the two germline ends. CDR3 sequence reads: CASSQELGTLYEQYF. CDR3 nucleotides: TGCGCCAGCAGCCAAGAATTGGGGACCCTCTACGAGCAGTACTTC.

The chain employs TRBV4-1 and TRBJ2-5, with 8 bases identical to TRBD2. The CDR3 covers 17 residues. Trimming removed 0 bases from V and 2 bases from J; junction bases left unmatched: 8. Germline V gene data show CDR1 as MGHRA and CDR2 as YSYEKL. The CDR3 sequence: CASSQERVGREQETQYF. CDR3 in DNA: TGCGCCAGCAGCCAAGAACGGGTCGGGAGGGAGCAAGAGACCCAGTACTTC.

This sequence joins TRBV27 and TRBJ2-2, with D perhaps matching TRBD1 (6 bases). Germline assignment: CDR1 MNHEY and CDR2 SMNVEV (reference sequence). V dropped 7 bases and J dropped 0 bases, with 12 bases sitting between them. The CDR3 extends over 15 amino acids. The CDR3 DNA is TGTGCCAGCACCGCGGACAGATCGAACACCGGGGAGCTGTTTTTT. This encodes CASTADRSNTGELFF.

The chain combines TRBV5-1 with TRBJ2-2, with D perhaps TRBD2 (6 bases). The CDR3 is 19 amino acids. Trimming shortened V by 0 bases and J by 3 bases, and 21 bases separated the two germline ends. Germline V gene data show CDR1 as SGHRS and CDR2 as YFSETQ. CDR3 nucleotide sequence: TGCGCCAGCAGCTTGGGCCCGGGACTGTTAACAGGCGACACCGGGGAGCTGTTTTTT. As protein: CASSLGPGLLTGDTGELFF.

The V call is TRBV10-3, the J call TRBJ2-2; D is uncertain. CDR1 is ENHRY and CDR2 is SYGVKD in the germline V gene. Trimming pared 0 bases from V and 4 bases from J, leaving 12 bases between. This CDR3 is 16 amino acids long. DNA for the CDR3: TGTGCCATCAGTGAGTCTGGCGGTGCAATCACCGGGGAGCTGTTTTTT. It codes for CAISESGGAITGELFF.

This chain links TRBV5-1 with TRBJ2-3, with TRBD2 matching 8 bases. Germline-derived CDR1 and CDR2 are SGHRS and YFSETQ. J gave up 3 bases and V 4 bases, and 10 bases lay outside the gene matches. The CDR3 contains 16 residues. Here the CDR3 DNA reads TGCGCCAGCAGCAAACTACCGGGACTAGTAACAGATACGCAGTATTTT. Protein: CASSKLPGLVTDTQYF. Full variable domain (rest looked up from reference TRBV5-1 and TRBJ2-3): KAGVTQTPRYLIKTRGQQVTLSCSPISGHRSVSWYQQTPGQGLQFLFEYFSETQRNKGNFPGRFSGRQFSNSRSEMNVSTLELGDSALYLCASSKLPGLVTDTQYFGPGTRLTVL.

This clone appeared a few times. V and J are TRBV10-3 and TRBJ2-2; D remains unclear. The V end lost 1 base, the J end lost 0 bases, and 12 bases lay between the germline ends. The V gene's germline CDR1 is ENHRY and CDR2 SYGVKD. The CDR3 runs to 17 residues. CDR3 in DNA: TGTGCCATCAGTGAGTTGGTGCTAGAGCCGAACACCGGGGAGCTGTTTTTT. Its protein product is CAISELVLEPNTGELFF.

This chain joins TRBV2 and TRBJ2-3; D perhaps matches TRBD1 (5 bases). CDR3 length: 13 amino acids. The V gene's germline CDR1 is SNHLY and CDR2 FYNNEI. In nucleotides, the CDR3 is TGTGCAATACAGCACGTCCAGGGAGATACGCAGTATTTT. Protein product: CAIQHVQGDTQYF.

The CDR3 is CASSPWTGLSGEQYF. CDR3 coding DNA: TGTGCCAGCAGTCCCTGGACAGGTTTATCGGGCGAGCAGTACTTC. This sequence joins TRBV6-5 and TRBJ2-7, with 7 bases identical to TRBD1. Germline CDR1 and CDR2: MNHEY and SVGAGI. Trimming cost V 5 bases and J 6 bases; bases outside gene matches: 13. This CDR3 contains 15 residues.

The CDR3 protein is CASSPGTNPDTQYF. The DNA for the CDR3 is TGTGCCAGCAGTCCGGGGACTAACCCGGATACGCAGTATTTT. The chain joins TRBV27 to TRBJ2-3; 7 bases fit TRBD2. The length of the CDR3 is 14 residues. V shed 5 bases and J 6 bases; nucleotides not matched to a gene: 8. Germline V gives CDR1 MNHEY, CDR2 SMNVEV (reference sequence).

CDR3 amino acids: CASSPQGGTDTQYF. CDR3 nucleotide sequence: TGTGCCAGCAGCCCCCAAGGGGGAACAGATACGCAGTATTTT. The rearrangement joins TRBV9 to TRBJ2-3; D possibly corresponds to TRBD1 (6 bases). CDR1 is SGDLS, CDR2 YYNGEE, per germline. This CDR3 has 14 residues. V was trimmed by 4 bases and J by 3 bases, leaving 12 bases between them.

The chain has TRBV7-2 and TRBJ2-1; D call uncertain. CDR3 length equals 12 residues. Germline CDR1 and CDR2: SGHTA and FQGNSA. V shed 4 bases and J shed 4 bases, with 5 bases lying between them. This CDR3 is CASSWGYNEQFF. As DNA, the CDR3 is TGTGCCAGCAGCTGGGGTTACAATGAGCAGTTCTTC.

This clone was seen more than once but under ten times. This chain joins TRBV19 and TRBJ2-7; D possibly matches TRBD1 or TRBD2 (5 bases each). The CDR3 has 14 amino acids. V was clipped by 5 bases and J by 6 bases, with 17 bases between them. Per germline, CDR1 LNHDA and CDR2 SQIVND (reference sequence). The CDR3, as DNA: TGTGCCAGTAGTTTGCTGGGGGAAGATACCGAGCAGTACTTC. It translates to CASSLLGEDTEQYF. Variable domain in full (rest from reference TRBV19 and TRBJ2-7): DGGITQSPKYLFRKEGQNVTLSCEQNLNHDAMYWYRQDPGQGLRLIYYSQIVNDFQKGDIAEGYSVSREKKESFPLTVTSAQKNPTAFYLCASSLLGEDTEQYFGPGTRLTVT.

The V and J genes are TRBV11-3 and TRBJ1-1; D gene unclear. The length of the CDR3 is 14 residues. Germline CDR1 and CDR2: SGHNT and YENEEA. V was cut by 5 bases and J by 8 bases, with 18 bases left in between. The CDR3 nucleotides read TGTGCCAGCAGCCCCCATACATCAAGTTTCGAAGCTTTCTTT. This sequence encodes CASSPHTSSFEAFF.

The chain combines TRBV29-1 with TRBJ2-7; 10 bases map to TRBD2. Germline CDR1 SQVTM, CDR2 ANQGSEA. This CDR3 has 15 amino acids. Losses at the gene ends were 6 bases for V and 5 bases for J; bases not matched to a gene: 13. This CDR3 reads CSVSLGTSVVDEQYF. CDR3 DNA sequence: TGCAGCGTAAGTCTCGGGACTAGCGTGGTGGACGAGCAGTACTTC.